This section outlines one T cell receptor beta chain sequence together with its context. Its cognate antigen is unknown. CDR1 is SGHVS, CDR2 FNYEAQ, per germline. CDR3 length: 14 amino acids. V lost 5 bases to trimming and J lost 4 bases, with 9 bases between them. The data originate from a study of T cell repertoires in cytomegalovirus infection. Study context: The authors used CMV epitopes that were HLA-C-restricted (recently identified) and HLA-B-restricted (well studied). In public TCR beta signatures, there were indications of both CMV infection and matching HLA type. General study results and limits: Identification of carriers of CMV plus the relevant HLA was performed using cumulative public TCR beta family frequency. The ex vivo response was dominated by HLA-C-restricted CMV-specific TCR beta clonotypes.

A single record per CDR3 protein comes from TCRdb applying MiXCR to the reads. The data contain about a million distinct CDR3 sequences, about 33% of them singletons. This sequence joins TRBV7-6 and TRBJ1-6, with D unclear. The source is a human donor in good health (CMV status not recorded). Some clones in this sample may be carry-over from other donors' samples. Sequencing was performed on cultured CD8+ T cells from PBMCs, taken from culture after CMV antigen stimulation. Written as DNA, the CDR3 is TGTGCCAGCAGCCCCAACAGTTATAATTCACCCCTCCACTTT. It codes for CASSPNSYNSPLHF.